This T cell receptor (beta chain) was recovered during a study of cytomegalovirus exposure and HLA in healthy donors listed by TCRdb under 2017. Broadly, across the study: An earlier analysis of about 560 of the donors reported approximately 280 Gb of sequence data and 100 million to 120 million unique TCR beta sequences obtained from about 200 million T cells. Typing coverage varied by locus: about 620-630 donors for A, B, C, DRB1 and DQB1; more than 500 for DQA1; over 600 for DPA1; around 490 for DPB1. The study used immunosequencing to profile the T cell repertoires of 600 to 850 subjects and linked those repertoires to cytomegalovirus serostatus. The study was designed to test whether signatures of past pathogen exposure could be identified by cataloging public T cell receptors. Among 300 to 450 genotyped donors of the cohort, an average of about 240,000 unique TCR beta nucleotide sequences were sequenced per donor, around a sixth of them non-productive. Both class I and class II loci were covered by HLA typing, at four-digit resolution. An earlier analysis of a few hundred of the donors applied high-throughput TCR beta sequencing to assess whether each TCR beta V gene segment acted as functional or pseudogenic. Besides the first cohort of around 670 subjects, a separate validation cohort made up of 120 or so different subjects was used. A later analysis re-examined previously published TCR beta repertoires from 500 to 700 donors and added high-resolution HLA genotyping to investigate patterns of TCR occurrence. Several DR-DQ haplotypes were handled as single units for association and clustering, since linkage in the cohort was strong. The study combined high-throughput TCR immunosequencing, statistical association of individual TCRs with disease status, and machine learning to predict cytomegalovirus infection status. Alongside the repertoire data, information on donor age, sex, ethnicity and CMV serostatus was compiled. Genome-wide SNP genotypes for about three fifths of the roughly 670 donors were used in a later genetic analysis, which treated that subset as a discovery cohort. Around 320 gigabases of sequencing data and roughly 90 million unique TCR sequences were included in an early release covering under 650 HLA-typed donors. In the later analysis, no new phenotypic data were used to find candidate immune exposures; instead, reliance was placed on TCR beta sequences and their occurrence across donors. Among the 398 genotyped donors, under 90% belonged to the genetic ancestry cluster associated with self-reported Caucasian donors. All discovery cohort repertoires had been generated on a single sequencing platform.

The library was made by the immunoSEQ multiplex PCR assay. For the multiplex PCR, a mixture combining 60 forward primers for TCR Vbeta segments and 13 reverse primers for TCR Jbeta segments was used. A multiplex PCR assay on genomic DNA amplified the CDR3 region of rearranged TCR beta genes. The Illumina HiSeq System was used to sequence the amplified TCR beta libraries as 87-base-pair reads. Concerning the study's data processing: Across the roughly 640 repertoires, a later analysis counted some 81 million unique TCR beta chains, roughly 11 million of which were shared by at least two donors. A nearest-neighbor algorithm error-corrected the raw reads and collapsed the reads into unique sequences, merging closely related sequences to remove PCR and sequencing errors. Alignment of CDR3 sequences to IMGT reference sequences was used to assign V, D and J gene segments. For a sequence to be retained, a match of at least six nucleotides to both a V gene segment and a J gene segment was required. Rearrangements were called productive when the CDR3 lacked stop codons and stayed in frame with V and J; all others were non-productive. Following IMGT convention, CDR3 was defined as the stretch from the second conserved V-encoded cysteine to the conserved J-encoded phenylalanine. The earlier analysis of 500 to 750 of the donors excluded any sequence lacking an unambiguous match to a single V gene segment. An earlier analysis of fewer than 750 of the donors classified V segments as functional when productive rearrangements were above 56.7% and as segregating when the standard deviation between donors was above 5%. A statistical classification framework was developed to diagnose cytomegalovirus status using the catalog of TCR beta chain sequences. In a later analysis, TCR nucleotide sequences were compared against IMGT/GENE-DB human TR gene sequences so that V and J genes could be assigned. In a later analysis, CDR3 sequences and most-parsimonious VDJ recombination scenarios were assigned using the TCRdist pipeline. A later analysis defined each TCR beta chain by its CDR3 amino acid sequence plus V-gene family, and excluded reads lacking a unique V-gene family. As a way to deal with suspected cross-contamination and a sequencing artifact, a later analysis dropped approximately 590 nucleotide sequences that were highly shared and had low generation probability. In a later analysis, a clonal expansion index for each public chain was calculated from normalized within-repertoire ranks of inferred template counts. Generation probabilities in a later analysis came from a VDJ recombination model fitted to out-of-frame rearrangements, and those results were checked against IGoR. Hypergeometric tests were used in a later analysis to score TCR-TCR, TCR-HLA and TCR-CMV co-occurrence, with a repertoire-size bias correction applied to the TCR pairs. In a later analysis, false discovery rates were estimated by permuting HLA or CMV assignments 20 times. In a later analysis, co-occurring TCRs were grouped using DBSCAN, and TCRdist sequence similarity was added for clustering within HLA-allele-positive subsets. Repertoires with fewer than 30,000 or more than 120,000 public chains, plus five repertoires with anomalous nucleotide sharing, were excluded from co-occurrence clustering. TCRdb retrieved this table from immuneACCESS and kept in-frame rearrangements only. Not all clones are present; in checked studies, unresolved V genes account for under half, and no reason is known for the remainder. The V and J calls and clone size are taken from that table; D and trimming were inferred from the DNA. The sample table holds approximately 110,000 clones, of which over 70% were seen once. The ten biggest clones cover approximately 2% of the sample.

This clone has a handful of counts. Its antigen is unknown. No base quality information exists; no much larger clone differs at one position. General findings and caveats noted by the study authors: Three of the identified cytomegalovirus-associated TCR beta chains were confirmed in vitro to be specific for cytomegalovirus antigens. A further reported finding was that TCR beta sequences accurately predicted the HLA-A and HLA-B alleles for most subjects in the first cohort. Because some donors lacked HLA typing at each locus, the association tests relied only on the typed subset. An association between a missense DCLRE1C variant and V-gene and J-gene trimming of TCR beta chains was found in a later genetic analysis and replicated in an independent cohort. It was suggested by the authors that the approach could potentially be generalized to other disease states and immunological phenotypes. Only TCR beta chains were sequenced in this cohort, and the absence of alpha or paired-chain data limited detectable features. Some IMGT-functional V segments, including TRBV6-2 and TRBV6-3, could not be told apart with the 87-base-pair reads, so those segments were excluded. A total of around 150 TCR beta chains were listed by the study as associated with cytomegalovirus. Presence/absence analyses assumed roughly uniform sequencing depth across donors, an assumption that may not hold. Assigning TCR associations to individual alleles was difficult when HLA alleles, especially DR and DQ, strongly co-occurred. Several of the top co-occurrence clusters appeared to be linked to parvovirus B19, influenza, CMV and Epstein-Barr virus, according to a later analysis. Correlated functional status among segregating V segments might reflect linkage disequilibrium, but an unknown experimental factor could not be ruled out. The only immune exposure information available for the cohort was CMV serostatus. In a later analysis, TCR association rates were found to vary across HLA loci, with the most associated TCRs seen for DRB1 alleles and the fewest for HLA-C alleles. The sequencing pipeline was judged likely to have produced a cluster of highly shared sequence variants as a technical artifact. Most TCR sequences were observed very rarely across donors, whereas some public TCRs were present in many individuals. About 15 rarely observed V segments, including chromosome 9 orphons, were excluded from the earlier analysis of almost 600 of the donors because counts were too low. In an earlier analysis of some 550 of the donors, most TCR beta V segments were observed in productive rearrangements about 87% or about 30% of the time, broadly matching IMGT annotations. In a later analysis, HLA-associated TCR beta chains showed more clonal expansion and lower generation probabilities than non-associated chains that were equally common. In a later analysis, some 17,000 TCR beta sequences were associated with specific HLA alleles at a false discovery rate of 0.05. Compared with the approximately 670-donor mean, donors in an Asian-associated ancestry cluster had fewer N-insertions in productive TCRs, according to a later genetic analysis. Most CMV-associated TCR beta chains appeared to be HLA-restricted in a later analysis, and the HLA associations seemed to be driven largely by CMV exposure. Cytomegalovirus status was reported to be diagnosed by the classifier with high specificity and sensitivity in both the original and validation cohorts.

The cohort was made up of 500 to 850 healthy bone marrow donors. At the time of sampling, all cohort members were nominally healthy, though unrecorded immune exposures were likely present. The donor tested CMV seronegative and was one of the 352 seronegative cohort members. A peripheral blood sample was collected from each donor, and TCR beta sequencing was performed on peripheral blood mononuclear cells. Genomic DNA was extracted from the blood cell samples with the Qiagen DNeasy Blood Extraction Kit. For CDR1 and CDR2, the germline V gene lists SGHRS and YFSETQ. From the cysteine through the phenylalanine, the CDR3 covers 16 amino acids. The CDR3 DNA has 48 bases and is translated from base 1. Clipping removes 4 bases from V and 1 base from J, with 10 as the unmatched junction base count.

The specimen was PBMCs. The rearranged segments are TRBV5-1 and TRBJ2-5, with 7 junctional bases fitting TRBD2. This clonotype was obtained from a man aged 25-45 years in good health and CMV-seronegative. CDR3 loop: CASSDPVGGVQETQYF. The DNA reads TGCGCCAGCAGCGACCCGGTGGGGGGGGTCCAAGAGACCCAGTACTTC. Where the CDR3 stops, the reference TRBV5-1 and TRBJ2-5 genes take over; the full variable domain is KAGVTQTPRYLIKTRGQQVTLSCSPISGHRSVSWYQQTPGQGLQFLFEYFSETQRNKGNFPGRFSGRQFSNSRSEMNVSTLELGDSALYLCASSDPVGGVQETQYFGPGTRLLVL.